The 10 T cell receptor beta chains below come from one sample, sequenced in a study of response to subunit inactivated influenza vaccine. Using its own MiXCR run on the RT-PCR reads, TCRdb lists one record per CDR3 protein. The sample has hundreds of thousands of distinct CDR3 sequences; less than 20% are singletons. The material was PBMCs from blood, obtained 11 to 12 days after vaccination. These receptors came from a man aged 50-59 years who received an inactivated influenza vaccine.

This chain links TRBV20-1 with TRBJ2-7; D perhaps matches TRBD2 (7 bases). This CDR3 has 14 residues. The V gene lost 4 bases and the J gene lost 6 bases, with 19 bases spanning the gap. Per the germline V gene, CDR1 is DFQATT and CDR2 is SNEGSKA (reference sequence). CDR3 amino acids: CSAKGTAGAAEQYF. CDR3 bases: TGCAGTGCTAAGGGGACCGCGGGGGCAGCCGAGCAGTACTTC.

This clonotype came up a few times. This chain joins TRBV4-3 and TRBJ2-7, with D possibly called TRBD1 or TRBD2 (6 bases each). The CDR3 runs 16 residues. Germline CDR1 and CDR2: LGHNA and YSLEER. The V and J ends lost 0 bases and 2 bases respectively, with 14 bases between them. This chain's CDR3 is CASSQDRGRTAYEQYF. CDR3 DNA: TGCGCCAGCAGCCAAGATCGGGGGCGGACAGCCTACGAGCAGTACTTC.

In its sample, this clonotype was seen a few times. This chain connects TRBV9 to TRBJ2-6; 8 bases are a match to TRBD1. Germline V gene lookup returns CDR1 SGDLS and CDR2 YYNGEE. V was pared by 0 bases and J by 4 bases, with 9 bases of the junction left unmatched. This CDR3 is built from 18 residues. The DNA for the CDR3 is TGTGCCAGCAGCGTAGCCGGGCAGGGGGCGTTCGGGGCCAACGTCCTGACTTTC. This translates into CASSVAGQGAFGANVLTF. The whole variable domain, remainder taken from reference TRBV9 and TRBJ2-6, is DSGVTQTPKHLITATGQRVTLRCSPRSGDLSVYWYQQSLDQGLQFLIQYYNGEERAKGNILERFSAQQFPDLHSELNLSSLELGDSALYFCASSVAGQGAFGANVLTFGAGSRLTVL.

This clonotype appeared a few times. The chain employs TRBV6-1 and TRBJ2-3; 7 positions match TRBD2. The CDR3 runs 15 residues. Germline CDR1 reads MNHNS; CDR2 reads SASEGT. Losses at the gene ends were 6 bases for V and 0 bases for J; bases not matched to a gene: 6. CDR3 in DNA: TGTGCCAGCAGCCCAAGCGGGGCTAGCACAGATACGCAGTATTTT. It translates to CASSPSGASTDTQYF.

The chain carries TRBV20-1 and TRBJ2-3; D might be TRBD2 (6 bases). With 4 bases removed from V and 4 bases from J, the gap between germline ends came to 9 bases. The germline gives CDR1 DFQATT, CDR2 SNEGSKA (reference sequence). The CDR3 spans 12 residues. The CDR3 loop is CSATWGADTQYF. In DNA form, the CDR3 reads TGCAGTGCTACCTGGGGGGCAGATACGCAGTATTTT.

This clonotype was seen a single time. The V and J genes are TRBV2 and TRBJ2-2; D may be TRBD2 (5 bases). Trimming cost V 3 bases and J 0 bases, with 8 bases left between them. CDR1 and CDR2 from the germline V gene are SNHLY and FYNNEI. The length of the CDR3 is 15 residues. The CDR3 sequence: CASSEATTNTGELFF. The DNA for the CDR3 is TGTGCCAGCAGTGAGGCGACTACGAACACCGGGGAGCTGTTTTTT.

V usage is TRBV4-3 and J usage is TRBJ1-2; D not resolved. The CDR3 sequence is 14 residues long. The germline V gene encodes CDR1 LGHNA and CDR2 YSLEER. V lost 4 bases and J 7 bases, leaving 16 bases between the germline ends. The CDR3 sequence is CASSPSARRSGYTF. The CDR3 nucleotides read TGCGCCAGCAGCCCGAGCGCGAGGAGGTCTGGCTACACCTTC.

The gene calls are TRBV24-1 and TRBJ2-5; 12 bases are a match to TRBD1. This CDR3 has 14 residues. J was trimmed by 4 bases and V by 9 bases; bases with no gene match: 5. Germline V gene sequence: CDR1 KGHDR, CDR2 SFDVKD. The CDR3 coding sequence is TGTGCCACCGGGGGACAGGGGGCTTTAGAGACCCAGTACTTC. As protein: CATGGQGALETQYF.

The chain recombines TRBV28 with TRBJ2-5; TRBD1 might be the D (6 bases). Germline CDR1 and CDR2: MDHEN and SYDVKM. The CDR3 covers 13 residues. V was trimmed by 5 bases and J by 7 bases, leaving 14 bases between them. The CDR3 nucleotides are TGTGCCAGCAGTGCGACAGGTCCGGGGACCCAGTACTTC. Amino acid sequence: CASSATGPGTQYF.

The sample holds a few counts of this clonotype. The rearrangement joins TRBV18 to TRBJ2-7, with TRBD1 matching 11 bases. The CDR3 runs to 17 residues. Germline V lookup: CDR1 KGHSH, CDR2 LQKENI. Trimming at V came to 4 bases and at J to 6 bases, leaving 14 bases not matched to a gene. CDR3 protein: CASSRALSRDRGSEQYF. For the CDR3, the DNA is TGTGCCAGCTCACGGGCCCTCAGCCGGGACAGGGGGTCCGAGCAGTACTTC. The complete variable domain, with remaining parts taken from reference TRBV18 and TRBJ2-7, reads NAGVMQNPRHLVRRRGQEARLRCSPMKGHSHVYWYRQLPEEGLKFMVYLQKENIIDESGMPKERFSAEFPKEGPSILRIQQVVRGDSAAYFCASSRALSRDRGSEQYFGPGTRLTVT.